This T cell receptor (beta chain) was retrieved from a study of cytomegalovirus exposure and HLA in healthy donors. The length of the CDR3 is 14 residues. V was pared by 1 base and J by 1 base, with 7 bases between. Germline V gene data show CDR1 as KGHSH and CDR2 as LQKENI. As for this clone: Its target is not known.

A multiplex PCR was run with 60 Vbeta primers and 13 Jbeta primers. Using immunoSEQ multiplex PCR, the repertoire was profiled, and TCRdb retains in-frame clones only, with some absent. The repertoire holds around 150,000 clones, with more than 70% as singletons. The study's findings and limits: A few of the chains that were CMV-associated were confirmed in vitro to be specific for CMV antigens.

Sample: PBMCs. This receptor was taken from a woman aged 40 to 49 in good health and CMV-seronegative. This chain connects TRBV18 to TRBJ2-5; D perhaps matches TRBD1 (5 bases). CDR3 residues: CASSPLDSQETQYF. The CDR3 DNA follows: TGTGCCAGCTCACCACTCGACAGCCAAGAGACCCAGTACTTC.